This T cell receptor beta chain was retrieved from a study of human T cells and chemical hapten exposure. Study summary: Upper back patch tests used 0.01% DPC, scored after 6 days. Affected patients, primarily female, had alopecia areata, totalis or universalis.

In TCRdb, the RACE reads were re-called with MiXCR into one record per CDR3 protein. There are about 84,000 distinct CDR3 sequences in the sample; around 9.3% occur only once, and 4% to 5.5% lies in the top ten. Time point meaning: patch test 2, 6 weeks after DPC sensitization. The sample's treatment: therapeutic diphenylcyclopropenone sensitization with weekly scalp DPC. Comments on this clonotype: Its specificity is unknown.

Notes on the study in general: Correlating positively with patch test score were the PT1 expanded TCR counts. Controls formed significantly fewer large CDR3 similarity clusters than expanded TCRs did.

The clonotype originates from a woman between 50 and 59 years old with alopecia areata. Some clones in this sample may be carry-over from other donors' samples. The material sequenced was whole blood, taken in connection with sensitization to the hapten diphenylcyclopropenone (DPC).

CDR3 DNA: TGTGCCAGCAGCTTAGAGATGGGTAACACTGAAGCTTTCTTT. Its protein product is CASSLEMGNTEAFF. The chain combines TRBV7-9 with TRBJ1-1; the D is unclear. Germline V gene lookup returns CDR1 SEHNR and CDR2 FQNEAQ (reference sequence). V dropped 1 base and J dropped 2 bases, with 8 bases sitting between them. The CDR3 length is 14 residues.